The 9 T cell receptor beta chains below all came from one sample that was sequenced in a study of T cell responses to AZD1222 COVID-19 vaccine. The assay was immunoSEQ multiplex PCR, and TCRdb's table has in-frame clones only and misses some. The repertoire holds tens of thousands of clones, with about 88% as singletons. This material consisted of peripheral blood, taken on day 0 of AZD1222 vaccination. The receptors were gathered from an adult in good health.

The chain uses TRBV4-2 and TRBJ1-3, with D possibly matching TRBD1 (5 bases). Deletions cut 0 bases from V and 10 bases from J, with 10 bases between. Germline assignment: CDR1 LGHNA and CDR2 YNFKEQ. The CDR3 is 13 amino acids. CDR3 protein: CASSQDRVETIYF. The CDR3 DNA reads TGTGCCAGCAGCCAAGACAGGGTGGAAACCATATATTTT.

This chain links TRBV7-3 with TRBJ2-1; 9 bases fit TRBD2. Losses at the gene ends were 4 bases for V and 7 bases for J; bases not matched to a gene: 11. This CDR3 is built from 16 residues. The germline gives CDR1 SGHTA, CDR2 FQGTGA. This chain's CDR3 is CASSSVAGEKVNEQFF. CDR3 coding DNA: TGTGCCAGCAGCTCTGTAGCGGGAGAGAAGGTTAATGAGCAGTTCTTC.

This chain links TRBV30 with TRBJ1-2; TRBD1 might be the D (6 bases). The germline V gene encodes CDR1 GTSNPN and CDR2 SVGIG (reference sequence). V lost 3 bases and J 7 bases, leaving 21 bases between the germline ends. This CDR3 contains 15 residues. CDR3 region: CAWRGGANIGSGYTF. CDR3 sequence (DNA): TGTGCCTGGAGGGGGGGGGCGAACATCGGGAGTGGCTACACCTTC.

The chain couples TRBV19 to TRBJ1-5; D call uncertain. Germline-derived CDR1 and CDR2 are LNHDA and SQIVND (reference sequence). The V end was cut by 3 bases, the J end by 1 base, with 13 bases between. This CDR3 comprises 16 residues. In nucleotides, the CDR3 is TGTGCCAGTAGTATTTTGTGGGAACGGAGCAATCAGCCCCAGCATTTT. This encodes CASSILWERSNQPQHF.

Comment on this clone: At one boundary the junction diverges from the germline segment, which might be a read error. The V gene is TRBV6-6, the J gene TRBJ2-7; D possibly uses TRBD1 or TRBD2 (5 bases each). CDR3 length equals 14 residues. Germline V gene sequence: CDR1 MNHNY, CDR2 SVGAGI (reference sequence). CDR3 in amino acids: CASSPPGTAYKFNF. As DNA, the CDR3 is TGTGCCAGCAGTCCCCCCGGGACGGCCTACAAGTTTAACTTC.

The chain employs TRBV20-1 and TRBJ2-5, with D hard to call. This CDR3 comprises 11 residues. Germline V gene data show CDR1 as DFQATT and CDR2 as SNEGSKA (reference sequence). Trimming cost V 6 bases and J 5 bases, with 10 bases left between them. The CDR3, as DNA: TGCAGTGCCCAAAATTTTGAGACCCAGTACTTC. It codes for CSAQNFETQYF.

This clone was seen only once. The chain carries TRBV9 and TRBJ1-1; D is perhaps TRBD1 (6 bases). V shed 3 bases and J shed 0 bases, with 15 bases lying between them. The CDR3 covers 16 residues. Germline CDR1 SGDLS, CDR2 YYNGEE. In DNA, the CDR3 is TGTGCCAGCAGCGACGGAGACACAGGGTTGAACACTGAAGCTTTCTTT. Its protein is CASSDGDTGLNTEAFF.

This clone was counted a few times. The V gene is TRBV5-1, the J gene TRBJ1-4; the D gene is possibly TRBD1 (6 bases). V dropped 2 bases and J dropped 0 bases, with 14 bases sitting between them. The germline V gene encodes CDR1 SGHRS and CDR2 YFSETQ. This CDR3 comprises 17 residues. The CDR3 spells CASSFGGGLATNEKLFF. CDR3 in DNA: TGCGCCAGCAGCTTCGGTGGGGGCTTGGCAACTAATGAAAAACTGTTTTTT.

This sequence joins TRBV6-4 and TRBJ2-2; tentatively, D is TRBD1 (6 bases). Germline CDR1 reads MRHNA; CDR2 reads SNTAGT. The CDR3 covers 15 residues. The V end was cut by 6 bases, the J end by 6 bases, with 17 bases between. The chain's CDR3 is CASSPEGGGAGELFF. As DNA, the CDR3 is TGTGCCAGCAGCCCGGAAGGGGGTGGTGCCGGGGAGCTGTTTTTT.